The rows below give T cell receptor beta chains drawn from one sample of a study of blood T cell repertoires in COVID-19. TCRdb's copy holds only in-frame clones and misses some; the assay was immunoSEQ multiplex PCR. The sample contains 190,000 or so clones, about nine tenths of which appear only once. Sequenced input: peripheral blood. The receptors shown here come from a man aged 35 to 55 with acute or convalescent COVID-19. CDR3s include the opening cysteine and the closing phenylalanine or tryptophan. Each record gives: CDR3 protein, CDR3 DNA, J gene, clone size, D gene, V gene. D genes are given only for firm matches. Clone size, where shown, is once, few, many, or a class for clones that have expanded.

CDR3aa: CASSFLAGRGEQFF; CDR3nt: TGTGCCAGCAGCTTTCTAGCGGGGAGGGGTGAGCAGTTCTTC; j_gene: TRBJ2-1; abundance: -; d_gene: TRBD2; v_gene: TRBV7-3
CDR3aa: CASSRTGEVWPGELFF; CDR3nt: TGTGCCAGCAGCCGCACAGGGGAGGTATGGCCCGGGGAGCTGTTTTTT; j_gene: TRBJ2-2; abundance: -; d_gene: -; v_gene: TRBV28
CDR3aa: CASSFKPIGTDTEAFF; CDR3nt: TGTGCCAGCAGTTTTAAACCGATCGGGACAGACACTGAAGCTTTCTTT; j_gene: TRBJ1-1; abundance: -; d_gene: TRBD1; v_gene: TRBV6-2/TRBV6-3
CDR3aa: CASSVGPGDYNEQFF; CDR3nt: TGTGCCAGCAGCGTAGGGCCAGGGGACTACAATGAGCAGTTCTTC; j_gene: TRBJ2-1; abundance: -; d_gene: -; v_gene: TRBV9
CDR3aa: CASSSSGGAYEQYF; CDR3nt: TGTGCCAGCAGCTCTAGCGGGGGGGCCTACGAGCAGTACTTC; j_gene: TRBJ2-7; abundance: -; d_gene: TRBD2; v_gene: TRBV7-2
CDR3aa: CASRRLRETQYF; CDR3nt: TGTGCCAGCAGGAGGTTGCGAGAGACCCAGTACTTC; j_gene: TRBJ2-5; abundance: -; d_gene: -; v_gene: TRBV6-5
CDR3aa: CASSTRQGPQETQYF; CDR3nt: TGTGCCAGCAGCACCCGACAGGGGCCACAAGAGACCCAGTACTTC; j_gene: TRBJ2-5; abundance: -; d_gene: TRBD1; v_gene: TRBV11-2
CDR3aa: CASSQRQAVNSPLHF; CDR3nt: TGTGCCAGCAGCCAGCGACAGGCCGTGAATTCACCCCTCCACTTT; j_gene: TRBJ1-6; abundance: -; d_gene: -; v_gene: TRBV7-2
CDR3aa: CAISERGLGAFF; CDR3nt: TGTGCCATCAGTGAGAGGGGGTTAGGGGCTTTCTTT; j_gene: TRBJ1-1; abundance: -; d_gene: -; v_gene: TRBV10-3
CDR3aa: CASSVTGYGEQYF; CDR3nt: TGTGCCAGCAGCGTAACAGGGTACGGCGAGCAGTACTTC; j_gene: TRBJ2-7; abundance: few; d_gene: -; v_gene: TRBV5-5
CDR3aa: CASRWTGGPQPQHF; CDR3nt: TGTGCCAGTAGATGGACAGGGGGTCCTCAGCCCCAGCATTTT; j_gene: TRBJ1-5; abundance: -; d_gene: TRBD1; v_gene: TRBV19
CDR3aa: CASSLWARGNSPLHF; CDR3nt: TGTGCCAGCAGCTTATGGGCGAGGGGGAATTCACCCCTCCACTTT; j_gene: TRBJ1-6; abundance: once; d_gene: -; v_gene: TRBV7-3
CDR3aa: CSASSSGGLNTGELFF; CDR3nt: TGCAGTGCTAGTTCTAGCGGGGGCCTGAACACCGGGGAGCTGTTTTTT; j_gene: TRBJ2-2; abundance: -; d_gene: TRBD2; v_gene: TRBV20-1
CDR3aa: CASSQDFRQGPNTEAFF; CDR3nt: TGTGCCAGCAGCCAAGATTTCCGACAGGGACCGAACACTGAAGCTTTCTTT; j_gene: TRBJ1-1; abundance: -; d_gene: TRBD1; v_gene: TRBV14
CDR3aa: CASSPRQGARYEQYF; CDR3nt: TGTGCCAGCAGCCCCAGACAGGGGGCGCGTTACGAGCAGTACTTC; j_gene: TRBJ2-7; abundance: -; d_gene: TRBD1; v_gene: TRBV7-9
CDR3aa: CASSRRQESSYNSPLHF; CDR3nt: TGTGCCAGCAGCCGACGACAGGAGAGCTCCTATAATTCACCCCTCCACTTT; j_gene: TRBJ1-6; abundance: few; d_gene: -; v_gene: TRBV9
CDR3aa: CASSLGGPGDTIYF; CDR3nt: TGTGCCAGCAGCTTAGGGGGCCCGGGGGACACCATATATTTT; j_gene: TRBJ1-3; abundance: -; d_gene: -; v_gene: TRBV7-6
CDR3aa: CATRGTGSAMAQFF; CDR3nt: TGTGCCACCAGGGGGACAGGATCCGCCATGGCGCAGTTCTTC; j_gene: TRBJ2-1; abundance: -; d_gene: TRBD1; v_gene: TRBV24-1
CDR3aa: CANLKLDIGFF; CDR3nt: TGTGCCAACCTTAAATTAGACATCGGTTTCTTT; j_gene: TRBJ1-1; abundance: -; d_gene: -; v_gene: TRBV2
CDR3aa: CAWSQGYNEQFF; CDR3nt: TGTGCCTGGAGTCAGGGCTACAATGAGCAGTTCTTC; j_gene: TRBJ2-1; abundance: -; d_gene: -; v_gene: TRBV30
CDR3aa: CASSPLAGGATRTDTQYF; CDR3nt: TGTGCCAGCAGCCCCTTAGCGGGGGGGGCGACGAGGACAGATACGCAGTATTTT; j_gene: TRBJ2-3; abundance: -; d_gene: TRBD2; v_gene: TRBV7-2
CDR3aa: CASSLSVGGGASGELFF; CDR3nt: TGTGCCAGCAGTTTATCAGTTGGCGGGGGGGCCTCCGGGGAGCTGTTTTTT; j_gene: TRBJ2-2; abundance: -; d_gene: TRBD2; v_gene: TRBV27
CDR3aa: CASSSGGPTDTQYF; CDR3nt: TGTGCCAGTTCTAGCGGGGGGCCCACAGATACGCAGTATTTT; j_gene: TRBJ2-3; abundance: -; d_gene: TRBD2; v_gene: TRBV11-2
CDR3aa: CASSPWLRDRGGYEQYF; CDR3nt: TGTGCCAGCAGCCCTTGGTTGAGGGACAGGGGTGGCTACGAGCAGTACTTC; j_gene: TRBJ2-7; abundance: -; d_gene: TRBD1; v_gene: TRBV5-8
CDR3aa: CASSLGHLNTEAFF; CDR3nt: TGTGCCAGCAGTTTGGGGCACTTGAACACTGAAGCTTTCTTT; j_gene: TRBJ1-1; abundance: -; d_gene: -; v_gene: TRBV28
CDR3aa: CASSPMWDSAGYTF; CDR3nt: TGCGCCAGCAGCCCGATGTGGGACAGTGCAGGCTACACCTTC; j_gene: TRBJ1-2; abundance: -; d_gene: TRBD1; v_gene: TRBV5-1
CDR3aa: CASSFSPQYTGELFF; CDR3nt: TGTGCCAGCAGTTTTTCCCCCCAGTACACCGGGGAGCTGTTTTTT; j_gene: TRBJ2-2; abundance: -; d_gene: -; v_gene: TRBV28
CDR3aa: CSVEGVRQANYGYTF; CDR3nt: TGCAGCGTTGAGGGGGTCCGACAGGCTAACTATGGCTACACCTTC; j_gene: TRBJ1-2; abundance: -; d_gene: -; v_gene: TRBV29-1
CDR3aa: CASRPFLAGKYEQYF; CDR3nt: TGCGCCAGCAGGCCCTTTCTAGCGGGGAAATACGAGCAGTACTTC; j_gene: TRBJ2-7; abundance: -; d_gene: TRBD2; v_gene: TRBV5-1
CDR3aa: CASSRGGGEAFF; CDR3nt: TGTGCCAGCAGCCGGGGGGGCGGGGAAGCTTTCTTT; j_gene: TRBJ1-1; abundance: -; d_gene: -; v_gene: TRBV27
CDR3aa: CASSLAGNSPLHF; CDR3nt: TGTGCCAGCAGCTTGGCGGGGAATTCACCCCTCCACTTT; j_gene: TRBJ1-6; abundance: -; d_gene: -; v_gene: TRBV5-6
CDR3aa: CASSAVERGAPPYNEQFF; CDR3nt: TGCGCCAGCAGTGCCGTCGAGCGGGGGGCCCCCCCCTACAATGAGCAGTTCTTC; j_gene: TRBJ2-1; abundance: -; d_gene: TRBD2; v_gene: TRBV10-1
CDR3aa: CAWGTGVGNTIYF; CDR3nt: TGTGCCTGGGGGACAGGGGTAGGAAACACCATATATTTT; j_gene: TRBJ1-3; abundance: -; d_gene: TRBD1; v_gene: TRBV30
CDR3aa: CASSEQQATEAFF; CDR3nt: TGCGCCAGCAGTGAGCAGCAGGCGACTGAAGCTTTCTTT; j_gene: TRBJ1-1; abundance: few; d_gene: -; v_gene: TRBV10-1
CDR3aa: CASSLDDRGPGYEQYF; CDR3nt: TGCGCCAGCAGCTTGGACGACAGGGGGCCGGGCTACGAGCAGTACTTC; j_gene: TRBJ2-7; abundance: -; d_gene: TRBD1; v_gene: TRBV5-1
CDR3aa: CASSPGLAGGLTDTQYF; CDR3nt: TGTGCCAGCAGCCCGGGACTAGCGGGGGGCCTCACAGATACGCAGTATTTT; j_gene: TRBJ2-3; abundance: once; d_gene: TRBD2; v_gene: TRBV5-4
CDR3aa: CAWATGGGNTIYF; CDR3nt: TGTGCCTGGGCTACAGGGGGTGGAAACACCATATATTTT; j_gene: TRBJ1-3; abundance: -; d_gene: TRBD1; v_gene: TRBV30
CDR3aa: CASSVYRGGINYTF; CDR3nt: TGTGCCAGCAGTGTTTACAGGGGGGGAATAAACTACACCTTC; j_gene: TRBJ1-2; abundance: -; d_gene: TRBD1; v_gene: TRBV27
CDR3aa: CASSHRQGSSYNEQFF; CDR3nt: TGTGCCAGCAGTCACCGACAGGGGTCCTCCTACAATGAGCAGTTCTTC; j_gene: TRBJ2-1; abundance: -; d_gene: TRBD1; v_gene: TRBV5-4
CDR3aa: CASRGLAAYNEQFF; CDR3nt: TGCGCCAGCAGGGGGCTAGCGGCCTACAATGAGCAGTTCTTC; j_gene: TRBJ2-1; abundance: -; d_gene: TRBD2; v_gene: TRBV5-1
CDR3aa: CASRIRGSGTEAFF; CDR3nt: TGTGCCAGCAGGATAAGGGGGAGCGGTACTGAAGCTTTCTTT; j_gene: TRBJ1-1; abundance: -; d_gene: -; v_gene: TRBV6-4
CDR3aa: CASSLVGTATNEKLFF; CDR3nt: TGTGCCAGCAGCTTAGTGGGGACAGCAACTAATGAAAAACTGTTTTTT; j_gene: TRBJ1-4; abundance: -; d_gene: TRBD1; v_gene: TRBV11-2
CDR3aa: CASSLVQGETQYF; CDR3nt: TGTGCCAGCAGCTTAGTCCAGGGAGAGACCCAGTACTTC; j_gene: TRBJ2-5; abundance: -; d_gene: -; v_gene: TRBV5-6
CDR3aa: CASSVLRGPEAFF; CDR3nt: TGTGCCAGTAGTGTCCTCAGGGGTCCTGAAGCTTTCTTT; j_gene: TRBJ1-1; abundance: -; d_gene: -; v_gene: TRBV19
CDR3aa: CAWSVLQGTGELFF; CDR3nt: TGTGCCTGGAGTGTACTTCAGGGAACCGGGGAGCTGTTTTTT; j_gene: TRBJ2-2; abundance: -; d_gene: -; v_gene: TRBV30
CDR3aa: CASTRDRAGETQYF; CDR3nt: TGTGCCAGCACCAGAGACAGGGCAGGGGAGACCCAGTACTTC; j_gene: TRBJ2-5; abundance: -; d_gene: TRBD1; v_gene: TRBV6-5
CDR3aa: CASLPRVGAADTQYF; CDR3nt: TGTGCCAGCTTGCCACGAGTAGGGGCTGCAGATACGCAGTATTTT; j_gene: TRBJ2-3; abundance: -; d_gene: -; v_gene: TRBV18
CDR3aa: CASSHSRDEQYF; CDR3nt: TGTGCCAGCAGCCACTCTCGGGACGAGCAGTACTTC; j_gene: TRBJ2-7; abundance: -; d_gene: -; v_gene: TRBV3-1/TRBV3-2
CDR3aa: CASSLRRTVGYQPQHF; CDR3nt: TGTGCCAGCAGCTTAAGGAGGACAGTAGGCTATCAGCCCCAGCATTTT; j_gene: TRBJ1-5; abundance: -; d_gene: -; v_gene: TRBV7-2
CDR3aa: CATSRSWEAATNEKLFF; CDR3nt: TGTGCCACCAGCAGATCCTGGGAGGCTGCAACTAATGAAAAACTGTTTTTT; j_gene: TRBJ1-4; abundance: -; d_gene: -; v_gene: TRBV15
CDR3aa: CASSTSGSGGETQYF; CDR3nt: TGTGCCAGTAGTACCTCCGGGTCAGGGGGAGAGACCCAGTACTTC; j_gene: TRBJ2-5; abundance: -; d_gene: TRBD1; v_gene: TRBV19
CDR3aa: CASSLGGSRNQPQHF; CDR3nt: TGTGCCAGCAGTTTAGGGGGGTCTCGCAATCAGCCCCAGCATTTT; j_gene: TRBJ1-5; abundance: -; d_gene: -; v_gene: TRBV28
CDR3aa: CASSEGAQPQHF; CDR3nt: TGTGCCAGCAGTGAAGGGGCCCAGCCCCAGCATTTT; j_gene: TRBJ1-5; abundance: -; d_gene: -; v_gene: TRBV6-1